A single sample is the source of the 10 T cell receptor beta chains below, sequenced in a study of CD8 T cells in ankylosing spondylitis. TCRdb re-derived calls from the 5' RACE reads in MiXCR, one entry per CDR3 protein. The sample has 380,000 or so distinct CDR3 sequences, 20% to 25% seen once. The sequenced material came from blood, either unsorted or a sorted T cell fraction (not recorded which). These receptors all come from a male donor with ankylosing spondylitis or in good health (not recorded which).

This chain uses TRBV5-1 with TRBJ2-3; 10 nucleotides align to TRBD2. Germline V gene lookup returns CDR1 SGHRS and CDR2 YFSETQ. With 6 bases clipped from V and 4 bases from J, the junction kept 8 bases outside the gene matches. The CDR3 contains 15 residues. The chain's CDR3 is CASTPGLAPPDTQYF. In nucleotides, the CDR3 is TGCGCCAGCACACCGGGACTAGCGCCGCCAGATACGCAGTATTTT.

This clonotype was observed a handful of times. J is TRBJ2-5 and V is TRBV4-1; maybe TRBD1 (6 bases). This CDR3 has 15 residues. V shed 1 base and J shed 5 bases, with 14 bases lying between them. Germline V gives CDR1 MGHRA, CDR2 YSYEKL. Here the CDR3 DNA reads TGCGCCAGCAGCCAAGTCTCACAGGGCAGGGAGACCCAGTACTTC. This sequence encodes CASSQVSQGRETQYF.

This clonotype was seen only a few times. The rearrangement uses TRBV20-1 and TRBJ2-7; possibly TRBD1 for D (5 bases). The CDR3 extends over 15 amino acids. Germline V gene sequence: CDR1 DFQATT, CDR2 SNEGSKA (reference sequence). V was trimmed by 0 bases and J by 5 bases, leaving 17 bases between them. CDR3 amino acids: CSARDVGQGVDEQYF. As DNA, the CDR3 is TGCAGTGCTAGAGATGTAGGGCAGGGTGTCGACGAGCAGTACTTC.

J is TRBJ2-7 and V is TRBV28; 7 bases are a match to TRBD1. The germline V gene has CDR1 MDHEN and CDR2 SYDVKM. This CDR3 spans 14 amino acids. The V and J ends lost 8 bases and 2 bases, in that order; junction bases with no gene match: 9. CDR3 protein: CASAVTGNPYEQYF. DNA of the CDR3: TGTGCCAGCGCCGTGACAGGGAATCCCTACGAGCAGTACTTC. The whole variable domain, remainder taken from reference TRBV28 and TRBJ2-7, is DVKVTQSSRYLVKRTGEKVFLECVQDMDHENMFWYRQDPGLGLRLIYFSYDVKMKEKGDIPEGYSVSREKKERFSLILESASTNQTSMYLCASAVTGNPYEQYFGPGTRLTVT.

CDR3 region: CASSQEMRWETQYF. The CDR3 DNA is TGTGCCAGCAGCCAAGAGATGCGGTGGGAGACCCAGTACTTC. J is TRBJ2-5 and V is TRBV3-1, with D unclear. This CDR3 spans 14 amino acids. Germline CDR1 is LGHDT and CDR2 is YNNKEL (reference sequence). V was shortened by 0 bases and J by 5 bases, with 10 bases between the two germline ends.

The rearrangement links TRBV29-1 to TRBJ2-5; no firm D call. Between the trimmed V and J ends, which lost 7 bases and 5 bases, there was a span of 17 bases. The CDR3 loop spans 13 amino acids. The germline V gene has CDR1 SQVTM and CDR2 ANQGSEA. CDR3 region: CSARESGYETQYF. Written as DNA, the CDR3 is TGCAGCGCTAGAGAGTCAGGTTATGAGACCCAGTACTTC.

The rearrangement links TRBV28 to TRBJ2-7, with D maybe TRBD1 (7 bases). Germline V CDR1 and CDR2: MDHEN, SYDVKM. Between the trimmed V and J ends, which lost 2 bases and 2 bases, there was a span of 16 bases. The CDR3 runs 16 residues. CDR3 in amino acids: CASSLPRGQGAYEQYF. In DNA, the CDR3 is TGTGCCAGCAGTTTACCTCGGGGGCAGGGGGCCTACGAGCAGTACTTC.

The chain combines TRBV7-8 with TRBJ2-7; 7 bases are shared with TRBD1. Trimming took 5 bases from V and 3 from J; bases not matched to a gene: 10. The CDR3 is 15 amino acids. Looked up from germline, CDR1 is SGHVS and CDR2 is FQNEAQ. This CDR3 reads CASSPGTEDYYEQYF. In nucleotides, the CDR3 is TGTGCCAGCAGCCCCGGGACAGAAGATTACTACGAGCAGTACTTC.

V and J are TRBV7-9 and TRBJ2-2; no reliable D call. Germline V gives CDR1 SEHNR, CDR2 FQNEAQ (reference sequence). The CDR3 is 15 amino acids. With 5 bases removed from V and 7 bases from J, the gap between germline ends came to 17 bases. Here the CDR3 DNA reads TGTGCCAGCAGCCCATGGACGGAACGGCACGGGGAGCTGTTTTTT. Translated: CASSPWTERHGELFF.

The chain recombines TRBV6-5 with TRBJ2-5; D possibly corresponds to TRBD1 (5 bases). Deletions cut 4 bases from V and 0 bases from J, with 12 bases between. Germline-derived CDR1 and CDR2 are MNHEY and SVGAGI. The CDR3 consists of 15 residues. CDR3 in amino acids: CASSSDILYQETQYF. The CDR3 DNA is TGTGCCAGCAGTTCGGACATTTTGTACCAAGAGACCCAGTACTTC.